This T cell receptor (beta chain) appears in the sequencing data of a study of OX40 agonist ivuxolimab in advanced cancers. CDR1 and CDR2 from the germline V gene are MGHRA and YSYEKL. The CDR3 is made up of 14 amino acids. The V end was cut by 3 bases, the J end by 4 bases, with 11 bases between. This table comes from immunoSEQ multiplex PCR, and its TCRdb copy is limited to in-frame clones, with some not included. Counted here are about 71,000 clones, 81% occurring once; the ten biggest clones make up 4.5% to 6%. The sequenced sample was CD4+ or CD8+ T cells sorted from blood, obtained in a trial of the OX40 agonist ivuxolimab. This clonotype was obtained from an adult with an advanced solid tumor such as melanoma, head and neck, liver or kidney cancer. The V gene is TRBV4-1, the J gene TRBJ2-3; D is unresolved. In DNA form, the CDR3 reads TGCGCCAGCAGCCACCGAAGCCAGGCAGATACGCAGTATTTT. It encodes CASSHRSQADTQYF.